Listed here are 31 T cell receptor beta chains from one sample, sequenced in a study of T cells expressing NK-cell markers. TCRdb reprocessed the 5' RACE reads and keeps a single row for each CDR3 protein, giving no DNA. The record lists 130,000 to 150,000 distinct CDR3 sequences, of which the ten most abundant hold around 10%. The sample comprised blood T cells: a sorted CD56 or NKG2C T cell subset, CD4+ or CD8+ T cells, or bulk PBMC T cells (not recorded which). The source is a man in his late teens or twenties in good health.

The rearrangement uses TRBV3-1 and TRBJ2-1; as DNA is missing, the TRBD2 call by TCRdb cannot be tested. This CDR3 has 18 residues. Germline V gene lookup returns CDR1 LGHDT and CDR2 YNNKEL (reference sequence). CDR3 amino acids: CASSQVRASGPSYNEQFF.

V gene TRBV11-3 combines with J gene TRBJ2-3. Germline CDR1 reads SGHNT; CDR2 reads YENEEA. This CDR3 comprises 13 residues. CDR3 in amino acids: CASSLDFLDTQYF.

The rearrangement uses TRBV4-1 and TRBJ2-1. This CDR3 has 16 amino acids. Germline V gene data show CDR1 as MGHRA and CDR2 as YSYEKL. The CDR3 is CASSQGLASGLNEQFF.

The CDR3 is CASRAYFHTGELFF. The V call is TRBV6-1, the J call TRBJ2-2. There are 14 residues in the CDR3. From germline, CDR1 is MNHNS and CDR2 SASEGT.

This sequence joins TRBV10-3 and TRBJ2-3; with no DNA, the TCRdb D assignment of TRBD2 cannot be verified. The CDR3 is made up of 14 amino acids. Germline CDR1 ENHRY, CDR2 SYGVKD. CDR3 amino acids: CAISETSRGDTQYF.

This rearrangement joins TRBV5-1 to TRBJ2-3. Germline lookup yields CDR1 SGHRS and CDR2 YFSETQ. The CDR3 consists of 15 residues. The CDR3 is CASRASTASTDTQYF.

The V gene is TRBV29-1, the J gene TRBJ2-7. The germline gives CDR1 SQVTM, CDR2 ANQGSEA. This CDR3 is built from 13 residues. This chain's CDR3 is CSVAQPASYEQYF.

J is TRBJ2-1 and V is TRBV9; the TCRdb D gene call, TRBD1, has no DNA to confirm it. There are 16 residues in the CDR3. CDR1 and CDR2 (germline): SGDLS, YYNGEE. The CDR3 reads CASSATSGLEYNEQFF. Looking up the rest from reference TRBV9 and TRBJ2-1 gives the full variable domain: DSGVTQTPKHLITATGQRVTLRCSPRSGDLSVYWYQQSLDQGLQFLIQYYNGEERAKGNILERFSAQQFPDLHSELNLSSLELGDSALYFCASSATSGLEYNEQFFGPGTRLTVL.

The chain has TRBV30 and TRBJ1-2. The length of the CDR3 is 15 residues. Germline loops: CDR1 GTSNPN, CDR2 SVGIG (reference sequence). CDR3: CAWKEGNLANYGYTF.

The CDR3 is CSVDWTGGHEQYF. The chain uses TRBV29-1 and TRBJ2-7; TCRdb's assignment of TRBD1 cannot be checked, as there is no DNA. Germline CDR1 SQVTM, CDR2 ANQGSEA. CDR3 length equals 13 residues.

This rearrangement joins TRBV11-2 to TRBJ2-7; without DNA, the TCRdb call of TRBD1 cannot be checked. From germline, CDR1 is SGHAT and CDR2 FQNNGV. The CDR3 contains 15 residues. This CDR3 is CASSLRGGAPYEQYF.

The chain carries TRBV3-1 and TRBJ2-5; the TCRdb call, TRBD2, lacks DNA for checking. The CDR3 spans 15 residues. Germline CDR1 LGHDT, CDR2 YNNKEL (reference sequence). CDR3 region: CASSHVSGPQETQYF.

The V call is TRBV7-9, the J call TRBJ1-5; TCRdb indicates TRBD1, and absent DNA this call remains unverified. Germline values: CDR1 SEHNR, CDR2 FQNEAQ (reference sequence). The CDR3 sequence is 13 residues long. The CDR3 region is CASTPGAGQPQHF. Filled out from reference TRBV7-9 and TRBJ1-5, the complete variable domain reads DTGVSQNPRHKITKRGQNVTFRCDPISEHNRLYWYRQTLGQGPEFLTYFQNEAQLEKSRLLSDRFSAERPKGSFSTLEIQRTEQGDSAMYLCASTPGAGQPQHFGDGTRLSIL.

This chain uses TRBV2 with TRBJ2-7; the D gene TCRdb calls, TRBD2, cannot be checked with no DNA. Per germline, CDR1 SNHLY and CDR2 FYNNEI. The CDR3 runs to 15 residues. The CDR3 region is CASTQREGSPYEQYF.

CDR3 residues: CASSLVSSGRNTTTDTQYF. The chain is built from TRBV5-1 and TRBJ2-3; no DNA is available, so the TRBD2 call from TCRdb remains unchecked. This CDR3 is built from 19 residues. CDR1 is SGHRS, CDR2 YFSETQ, per germline.

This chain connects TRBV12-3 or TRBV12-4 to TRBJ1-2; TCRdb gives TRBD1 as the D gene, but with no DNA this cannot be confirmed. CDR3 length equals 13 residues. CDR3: CVSLTGGGNGYTF.

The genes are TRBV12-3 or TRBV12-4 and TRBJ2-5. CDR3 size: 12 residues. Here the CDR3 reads CASMTQEETQYF.

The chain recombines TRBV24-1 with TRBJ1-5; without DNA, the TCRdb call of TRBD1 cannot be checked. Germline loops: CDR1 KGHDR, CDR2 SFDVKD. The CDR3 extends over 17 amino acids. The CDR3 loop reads CATSPTGQGDVNQPQHF.

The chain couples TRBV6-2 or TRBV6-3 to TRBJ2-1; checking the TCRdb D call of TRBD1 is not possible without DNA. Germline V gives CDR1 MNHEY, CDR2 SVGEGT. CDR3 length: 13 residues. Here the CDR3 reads CASSTPSRGEQFF.

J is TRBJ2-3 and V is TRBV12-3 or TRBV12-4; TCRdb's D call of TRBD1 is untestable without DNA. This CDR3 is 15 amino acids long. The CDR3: CASRTGTGPLDTQYF.

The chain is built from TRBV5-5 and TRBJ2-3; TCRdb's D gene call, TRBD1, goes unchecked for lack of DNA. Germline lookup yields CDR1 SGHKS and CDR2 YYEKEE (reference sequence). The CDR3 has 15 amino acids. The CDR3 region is CASSLEGRNTDTQYF.

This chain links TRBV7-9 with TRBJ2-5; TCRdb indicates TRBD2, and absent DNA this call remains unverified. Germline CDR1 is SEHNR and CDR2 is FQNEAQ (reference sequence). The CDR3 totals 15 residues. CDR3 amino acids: CASSSGLAGRETQYF.

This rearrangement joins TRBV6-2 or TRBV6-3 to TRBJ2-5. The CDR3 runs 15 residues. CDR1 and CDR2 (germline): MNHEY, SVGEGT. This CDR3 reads CASSYSIGFQETQYF.

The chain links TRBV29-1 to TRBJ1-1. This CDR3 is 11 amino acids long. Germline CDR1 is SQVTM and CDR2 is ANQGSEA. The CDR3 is CSVAGTAEAFF.

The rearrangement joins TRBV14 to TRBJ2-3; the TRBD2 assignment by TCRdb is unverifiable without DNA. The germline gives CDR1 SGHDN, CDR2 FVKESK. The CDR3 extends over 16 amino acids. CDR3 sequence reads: CASSQGLAGALDTQYF.

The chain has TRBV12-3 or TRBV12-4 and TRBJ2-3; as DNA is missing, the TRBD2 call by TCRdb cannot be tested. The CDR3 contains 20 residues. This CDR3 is CASRDPMGLAGGTSTDTQYF.

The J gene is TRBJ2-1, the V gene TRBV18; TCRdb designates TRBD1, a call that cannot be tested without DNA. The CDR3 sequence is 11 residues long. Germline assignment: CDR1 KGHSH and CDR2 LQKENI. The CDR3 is CASSPGSEQFF.

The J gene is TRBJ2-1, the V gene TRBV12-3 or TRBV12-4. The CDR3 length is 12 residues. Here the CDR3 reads CASGRSYNEQFF.

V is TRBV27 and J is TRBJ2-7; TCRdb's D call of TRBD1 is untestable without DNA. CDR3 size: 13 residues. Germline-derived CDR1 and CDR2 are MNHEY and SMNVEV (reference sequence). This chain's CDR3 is CASSLQGPYEQYF.

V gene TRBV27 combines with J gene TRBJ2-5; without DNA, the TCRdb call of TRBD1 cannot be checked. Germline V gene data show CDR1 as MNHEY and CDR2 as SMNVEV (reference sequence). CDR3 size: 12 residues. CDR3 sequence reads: CASGQGLETQYF.

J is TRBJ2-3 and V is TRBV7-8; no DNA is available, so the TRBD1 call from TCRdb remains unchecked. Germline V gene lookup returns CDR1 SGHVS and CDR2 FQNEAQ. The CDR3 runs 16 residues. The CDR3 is CASSQGSGGPTDTQYF.